The next 8 T cell receptor beta chains were all read from a single sample in a study of metastatic and nonmetastatic thyroid tumors. Every patient underwent thyroid surgery untreated. TCRdb redid the clone calls on the PCR reads using MiXCR. The data hold 15,000 to 20,000 clones, with roughly a fifth observed a single time. The specimen was tumor tissue. The receptors stem from a female donor with papillary thyroid cancer or a benign thyroid nodule (not recorded which). Some clones in this sample may be carry-over from other donors' samples.

This clone has a count of ten or more. The chain uses TRBV29-1 and TRBJ2-7; 9 nucleotides line up with TRBD1. The germline V gene has CDR1 SQVTM and CDR2 ANQGSEA. The ends lost 6 bases at V and 4 bases at J; junction bases unmatched: 22. The CDR3 covers 18 residues. The DNA of the CDR3 is TGCAGCGTCGCCGGGACAGGGTTAATTCCCACGGAACCTTACGAGCAGTACTTC. It yields the protein CSVAGTGLIPTEPYEQYF.

The J gene is TRBJ2-7, the V gene TRBV4-2, with 7 bases that match TRBD1. V trimming: 5 bases; J trimming: 0 bases; junction bases outside the gene matches: 7. Germline V gives CDR1 LGHNA, CDR2 YNFKEQ. The CDR3 has 15 residues. The CDR3 DNA follows: TGTGCCAGCAGCTTATATGGGACAGACTCCTACGAGCAGTACTTC. Its translation is CASSLYGTDSYEQYF.

The J gene is TRBJ2-1, the V gene TRBV7-2; D remains unclear. Germline V CDR1 and CDR2: SGHTA, FQGNSA. The CDR3 contains 12 residues. V lost 2 bases, J lost 8 bases, and 7 bases lay in between. The CDR3 DNA reads TGTGCCAGCAGCTTAATTGGCTATGAGCAGTTCTTC. Its protein product is CASSLIGYEQFF.

This clone was picked up many times. This chain's CDR3 is CASSWGDSYEQYF. DNA of the CDR3: TGTGCCAGCAGCTGGGGGGACTCGTACGAGCAGTACTTC. This chain uses TRBV7-3 with TRBJ2-7; tentatively, D is TRBD2 (6 bases). The germline V gene has CDR1 SGHTA and CDR2 FQGTGA. V was clipped by 4 bases and J by 4 bases, with 11 bases between them. The CDR3 has 13 residues.

In this sample, this clone turned up many times. The CDR3 DNA reads as TGTGCCAGCTCACCCGAAGACTACAATGAGCAGTTCTTC. It yields the protein CASSPEDYNEQFF. This chain joins TRBV18 and TRBJ2-1; D unresolved. This CDR3 has 13 amino acids. Germline V gives CDR1 KGHSH, CDR2 LQKENI. V was shortened by 3 bases and J by 3 bases, with 6 bases between the two germline ends.

In its sample, this clone was seen many times. The V gene is TRBV11-1, the J gene TRBJ1-1; D may be TRBD1 (6 bases). Germline CDR1 SGHAT, CDR2 FQDESV (reference sequence). V was clipped by 1 base and J by 4 bases, with 16 bases between them. The CDR3 length is 16 residues. In nucleotides, the CDR3 is TGTGCCAGCAGCTTAGGCCGACAGGCAGCTGGCACTGAAGCTTTCTTT. It encodes CASSLGRQAAGTEAFF. Based on the CDR3 plus reference TRBV11-1 and TRBJ1-1, the full variable domain is EAEVAQSPRYKITEKSQAVAFWCDPISGHATLYWYRQILGQGPELLVQFQDESVVDDSQLPKDRFSAERLKGVDSTLKIQPAELGDSAMYLCASSLGRQAAGTEAFFGQGTRLTVV.

V and J are TRBV27 and TRBJ1-4; D remains unclear. The CDR3 runs 13 residues. Between the trimmed V and J ends, which lost 9 bases and 7 bases, there was a span of 15 bases. CDR1 is MNHEY, CDR2 SMNVEV, per germline (reference sequence). In DNA form, the CDR3 reads TGTGCCAGACGGGCACCTCGGGGTGAAAAACTGTTTTTT. Translation gives CARRAPRGEKLFF. Looking up the rest from reference TRBV27 and TRBJ1-4 gives the full variable domain: EAQVTQNPRYLITVTGKKLTVTCSQNMNHEYMSWYRQDPGLGLRQIYYSMNVEVTDKGDVPEGYKVSRKEKRNFPLILESPSPNQTSLYFCARRAPRGEKLFFGSGTQLSVL.

This clone was seen repeatedly, ten times or more. The chain couples TRBV20-1 to TRBJ1-5, with TRBD1 matching over 8 bases. The CDR3 consists of 13 residues. CDR1 and CDR2 from the germline V gene are DFQATT and SNEGSKA (reference sequence). With V trimmed by 6 bases and J by 7 bases, 8 bases remained unmatched. CDR3 sequence (DNA): TGCAGTGCCCTGGACAGGGAATCGCAGCCCCAGCATTTT. This codes for CSALDRESQPQHF.